The 5 T cell receptor beta chains given below trace back to one sample, sequenced in a study of identical twins' blood T cells. TCRdb processed the 5' RACE reads anew with MiXCR; each CDR3 protein has one entry. The sample shows a few hundred thousand distinct CDR3 sequences, around 30% of them seen only once. What was sequenced was PBMCs. The receptors were sampled from a woman between 18 and 55 years old in good health.

The chain recombines TRBV18 with TRBJ2-7; weak D call: TRBD1 (5 bases). Trimming took off 0 bases at V and 6 bases at J, with 9 bases between the two ends. The CDR3 has 13 amino acids. Germline V lookup: CDR1 KGHSH, CDR2 LQKENI. CDR3 nucleotides: TGTGCCAGCTCACCACCGGGGCCAACCGAGCAGTACTTC. Its translation is CASSPPGPTEQYF.

Of note for this clonotype: An end of the junction does not agree with germline; a read error may underlie this. The chain combines TRBV20-1 with TRBJ2-1; D ambiguous. CDR1 DFQATT and CDR2 SNEGSKA come from the germline V gene (reference sequence). CDR3 length: 15 residues. Written as DNA, the CDR3 is TGCGGTGCTAGAGGTCGGTGGGTCTCCTGCAATGAGCAGTTCTTC. It translates to CGARGRWVSCNEQFF.

The sample holds a few counts of this clonotype. The chain employs TRBV15 and TRBJ1-1; D uncertain. Germline values: CDR1 LNHNV, CDR2 YYDKDF (reference sequence). The CDR3 totals 14 residues. The V and J ends lost 2 bases and 3 bases respectively, with 10 bases between them. The CDR3 DNA reads as TGTGCCACCAGCAGATCCCGGGGTGACACTGAAGCTTTCTTT. Translated: CATSRSRGDTEAFF.

The J gene is TRBJ2-1, the V gene TRBV14, with 9 nucleotides matching TRBD2. The germline V gene encodes CDR1 SGHDN and CDR2 FVKESK. The CDR3 is 17 amino acids. The V segment lost 0 bases and the J segment 7 bases; nucleotides outside the gene matches: 10. The chain's CDR3 is CASSQELVLAGLNEQFF. CDR3 DNA sequence: TGTGCCAGCAGCCAAGAACTTGTGCTAGCGGGGTTGAATGAGCAGTTCTTC.

Note on this clonotype: The germline gene is not matched at one end of the junction; a read error may be the cause. The chain is built from TRBV7-4 and TRBJ2-7; 9 nucleotides line up with TRBD1. Germline-derived CDR1 and CDR2 are SGHVT and SQSDAQ. This CDR3 has 16 residues. The CDR3 DNA is TGTGCCAGCAGCTCTTTAGGGACAGGGCTGTCCTACGAGCGGTACTTC. Protein product: CASSSLGTGLSYERYF.